These 20 T cell receptor beta chains originate from one sample sequenced in a study of blood T cell repertoires in COVID-19. Profiled with immunoSEQ multiplex PCR; TCRdb holds only in-frame clones, not every one. Of over 200,000 clones in the sample, 90% were seen once. The sample was peripheral blood. The source is a young man with COVID-19, enrolled during active disease.

The chain is built from TRBV19 and TRBJ1-2; D gene uncertain. Trimming took off 3 bases at V and 5 bases at J, with 16 bases between the two ends. Germline V gene data show CDR1 as LNHDA and CDR2 as SQIVND (reference sequence). The CDR3 length is 15 residues. Here the CDR3 reads CASSMYTTAGYGYTF. DNA for the CDR3: TGTGCCAGTAGTATGTACACCACCGCTGGTTATGGCTACACCTTC.

The chain links TRBV9 to TRBJ1-3, with 9 bases that match TRBD1. Germline values: CDR1 SGDLS, CDR2 YYNGEE. V lost 3 bases to trimming and J lost 0 bases; unmatched junction nucleotides: 4. The CDR3 has 16 residues. CDR3: CASSAGQGGSGNTIYF. CDR3 in DNA: TGTGCCAGCAGCGCGGGACAGGGCGGCTCTGGAAACACCATATATTTT.

As to this clone: The germline gene is not matched at one end of the junction; a read error may be the cause. The chain recombines TRBV12-3 or TRBV12-4 with TRBJ2-1, with 7 positions matching TRBD1. This CDR3 has 12 amino acids. In DNA form, the CDR3 reads TGTGCCAGCAGTCCCCGGGACAGTGAGAAGTTCTTC. Protein sequence: CASSPRDSEKFF.

The rearrangement uses TRBV4-2 and TRBJ2-1; 11 bases map to TRBD2. Germline trimming cut 5 bases from V and 3 bases from J; bases unmatched to any gene: 6. Per the germline V gene, CDR1 is LGHNA and CDR2 is YNFKEQ. The CDR3 consists of 16 residues. CDR3 residues: CASSSTLAGGYNEQFF. CDR3 coding DNA: TGTGCCAGCAGCTCTACCCTAGCGGGAGGCTACAATGAGCAGTTCTTC.

The DNA for the CDR3 is TGCGCCAGCAGCCAAGGCGGCAGGGCCAGCAATCAGCCCCAGCATTTT. Its protein is CASSQGGRASNQPQHF. This chain joins TRBV4-3 and TRBJ1-5; TRBD1 might be the D (5 bases). Germline assignment: CDR1 LGHNA and CDR2 YSLEER. This CDR3 contains 16 residues. V lost 1 base, J lost 1 base, and 11 bases lay in between.

V and J are TRBV7-9 and TRBJ2-1; 16 bases are shared with TRBD2. V shed 6 bases, J shed 6 bases, and the junction held 14 bases outside the gene matches. There are 19 residues in the CDR3. Per the germline V gene, CDR1 is SEHNR and CDR2 is FQNEAQ (reference sequence). The CDR3 reads CASSRPGLAGGRAPNEQFF. The CDR3 DNA is TGTGCCAGCAGTCGTCCGGGACTAGCGGGGGGGCGGGCCCCCAATGAGCAGTTCTTC.

The chain carries TRBV5-4 and TRBJ2-5, with 10 bases fitting TRBD2. The length of the CDR3 is 17 residues. With V trimmed by 0 bases and J by 3 bases, 8 bases remained unmatched. CDR1 is SGHNT, CDR2 YYREEE, per germline (reference sequence). CDR3 in amino acids: CASSLEVSGRLEETQYF. The CDR3 DNA reads TGTGCCAGCAGCTTGGAAGTTAGCGGGAGGTTAGAAGAGACCCAGTACTTC.

This chain joins TRBV9 and TRBJ2-1; perhaps TRBD2 as D (6 bases). Germline V gene sequence: CDR1 SGDLS, CDR2 YYNGEE. CDR3 length: 15 amino acids. The germline V and J ends were trimmed by 0 bases and 4 bases, with 11 bases remaining between them. CDR3 bases: TGTGCCAGCAGCGTAGCGGTAGCGGAGTACAATGAGCAGTTCTTC. Residues: CASSVAVAEYNEQFF. Using reference TRBV9 and TRBJ2-1 for the parts outside the CDR3, the full variable domain is DSGVTQTPKHLITATGQRVTLRCSPRSGDLSVYWYQQSLDQGLQFLIQYYNGEERAKGNILERFSAQQFPDLHSELNLSSLELGDSALYFCASSVAVAEYNEQFFGPGTRLTVL.

The V and J genes are TRBV20-1 and TRBJ1-4; D is undetermined. Germline-derived CDR1 and CDR2 are DFQATT and SNEGSKA (reference sequence). The CDR3 is made up of 14 amino acids. Trimming took 3 bases from V and 3 from J, leaving 11 bases between them. CDR3 nucleotides: TGCAGTGCTAGTTTGGCACGATCTAATGAAAAACTGTTTTTT. Its translation: CSASLARSNEKLFF.

V is TRBV6-5 and J is TRBJ1-5; 11 nucleotides match TRBD1. The CDR3 runs to 15 residues. Germline CDR1 and CDR2: MNHEY and SVGAGI. J was trimmed by 5 bases and V by 6 bases; bases with no gene match: 6. Written as DNA, the CDR3 is TGTGCCAGCAGGGCAGGACAGGGGGCCGATCAGCCCCAGCATTTT. Its protein product is CASRAGQGADQPQHF.

This clone was observed once. The chain recombines TRBV19 with TRBJ2-7; D is ambiguous. Trimming left V 3 bases short and J 3 bases short, with 15 bases between. Germline V gene data show CDR1 as LNHDA and CDR2 as SQIVND (reference sequence). The CDR3 is 15 amino acids. Written as DNA, the CDR3 is TGTGCCAGTAGTATCCAGACATGGGCCAACTACGAGCAGTACTTC. It codes for CASSIQTWANYEQYF.

V is TRBV4-1 and J is TRBJ1-3; D uncertain. The germline CDR1 and CDR2 sequences are MGHRA and YSYEKL. V lost 8 bases, J lost 2 bases, and 10 bases lay in between. The CDR3 has 13 residues. This chain's CDR3 is CASGQVPGNTIYF. In DNA, the CDR3 is TGCGCCAGCGGTCAGGTTCCTGGAAACACCATATATTTT.

The CDR3 spells CASSLGSSPLHF. The CDR3 DNA reads as TGTGCCAGCAGCTTAGGGAGTTCACCCCTCCACTTT. The chain links TRBV11-2 to TRBJ1-6; D is undetermined. V gave up 1 base and J gave up 9 bases, with 4 bases separating them. The CDR3 sequence is 12 residues long. Germline lookup yields CDR1 SGHAT and CDR2 FQNNGV.

This clone was seen only a few times. The CDR3 loop reads CASSTTQAYGYTF. Here the CDR3 DNA reads TGTGCCAGTAGTACCACCCAGGCGTATGGCTACACCTTC. The chain links TRBV19 to TRBJ1-2; D not certain. This CDR3 is 13 amino acids long. Germline CDR1 reads LNHDA; CDR2 reads SQIVND (reference sequence). V was cut by 4 bases and J by 5 bases, with 11 bases left in between.

The genes are TRBV3-1 (or the pseudogene TRBV3-2) and TRBJ1-2; 8 bases match TRBD1. Trimming removed 1 base from V and 6 bases from J; junction bases left unmatched: 1. Looked up from germline, CDR1 is LGHDT and CDR2 is YNNKEL (reference sequence). There are 13 residues in the CDR3. CDR3 in amino acids: CASSQGTGNGYTF. In DNA, the CDR3 is TGTGCCAGCAGCCAAGGGACAGGGAATGGCTACACCTTC.

This sequence joins TRBV5-1 and TRBJ2-7, with TRBD1 matching 7 bases. The J segment lost 7 bases and the V segment lost 3 bases, leaving 13 bases of the junction unmatched. Per germline, CDR1 SGHRS and CDR2 YFSETQ. The CDR3 is made up of 15 amino acids. In DNA, the CDR3 is TGCGCCAGCAGCTCAACAGGGGCGTCCCTCGAGGAGCAGTACTTC. Protein: CASSSTGASLEEQYF.

This clone was seen just once. V usage is TRBV5-4 and J usage is TRBJ2-7; 11 positions match TRBD2. Germline V gene data show CDR1 as SGHNT and CDR2 as YYREEE (reference sequence). This CDR3 region has 15 residues. Unmatched junction bases numbered 8, after V lost 3 bases and J lost 6 bases. CDR3 DNA sequence: TGTGCCAGCAGCTCCGACCCGGGGACTAGCGGCGAGCAGTACTTC. Its translation: CASSSDPGTSGEQYF.

The chain links TRBV27 to TRBJ1-4; perhaps TRBD1 as D (5 bases). V lost 6 bases, J lost 3 bases, and 14 bases lay in between. The CDR3 has 15 residues. Germline assignment: CDR1 MNHEY and CDR2 SMNVEV (reference sequence). The CDR3 sequence is CASRPRGDPNEKLFF. For the CDR3, the DNA is TGTGCCAGCAGACCTAGGGGCGATCCTAATGAAAAACTGTTTTTT.

The chain carries TRBV3-1 (or the pseudogene TRBV3-2) and TRBJ2-1; 11 bases map to TRBD2. Trimming cost V 3 bases and J 11 bases; bases outside gene matches: 9. The length of the CDR3 is 15 residues. The germline V gene has CDR1 LGHDT and CDR2 YNNKEL (reference sequence). The CDR3 DNA sequence: TGTGCCAGCAGCCACGGGACTAGCGGCGAGTTTCAGCAGTTCTTC. Translated, it gives CASSHGTSGEFQQFF.

The CDR3: CSVGGTGREKLFF. The CDR3 nucleotides are TGCAGCGTTGGCGGGACAGGACGTGAAAAACTGTTTTTT. The V call is TRBV29-1, the J call TRBJ1-4, with TRBD1 identical over 8 bases. The CDR3 contains 13 residues. J gave up 7 bases and V 4 bases, and 5 bases lay outside the gene matches. Germline-derived CDR1 and CDR2 are SQVTM and ANQGSEA.